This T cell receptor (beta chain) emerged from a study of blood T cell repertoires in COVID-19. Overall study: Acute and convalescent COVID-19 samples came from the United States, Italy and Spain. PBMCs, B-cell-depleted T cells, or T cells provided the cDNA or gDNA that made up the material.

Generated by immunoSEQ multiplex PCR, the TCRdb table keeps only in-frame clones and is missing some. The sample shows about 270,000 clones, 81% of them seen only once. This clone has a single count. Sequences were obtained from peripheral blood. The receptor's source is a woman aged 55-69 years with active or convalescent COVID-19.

The chain's CDR3 is CASSLGGGVTGELFF. The DNA for the CDR3 is TGTGCCAGCAGCTTAGGAGGGGGAGTGACCGGGGAGCTGTTTTTT. The rearrangement uses TRBV7-9 and TRBJ2-2; D perhaps matches TRBD1 (6 bases). The germline V gene encodes CDR1 SEHNR and CDR2 FQNEAQ (reference sequence). This CDR3 spans 15 amino acids. The V gene lost 1 base and the J gene lost 5 bases, with 11 bases spanning the gap.